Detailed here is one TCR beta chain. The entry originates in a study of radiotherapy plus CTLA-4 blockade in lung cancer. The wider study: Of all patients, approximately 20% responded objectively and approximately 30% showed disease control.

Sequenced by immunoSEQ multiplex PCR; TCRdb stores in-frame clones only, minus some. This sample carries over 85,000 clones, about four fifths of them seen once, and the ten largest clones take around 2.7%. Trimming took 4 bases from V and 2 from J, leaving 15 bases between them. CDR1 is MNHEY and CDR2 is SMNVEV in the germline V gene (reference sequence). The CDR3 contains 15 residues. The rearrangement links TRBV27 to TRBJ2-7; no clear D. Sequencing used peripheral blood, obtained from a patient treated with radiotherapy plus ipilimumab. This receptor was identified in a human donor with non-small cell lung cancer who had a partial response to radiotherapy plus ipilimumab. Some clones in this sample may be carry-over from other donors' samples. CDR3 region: CASSSRIQLTYEQYF. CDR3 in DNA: TGTGCCAGCAGTTCCCGCATACAACTAACCTACGAGCAGTACTTC.